This record covers a single T cell receptor (beta chain). Its antigen is unknown. This CDR3 contains 16 residues. V was trimmed by 8 bases and J by 5 bases, leaving 24 bases between them. The sample originates from a study of identical twins. cDNA carried unique molecular identifiers, and a universal primer site was added by template switching. Using its own MiXCR run on the 5' RACE reads, TCRdb lists one record per CDR3 protein. The repertoire includes 1.5 million to 2 million distinct CDR3 sequences, about 32% of them detected once, and less than 0.35% sits in the top ten. Regarding the study as a whole: Monozygotic twin pairs showed more out-of-frame TCR alpha sharing than models estimated.

The chain combines TRBV12-3 or TRBV12-4 with TRBJ2-5, with no clear D. The receptor's source is a newborn girl in good health. Sequenced: cord blood. The CDR3 region is CASQTHGPSPLETQYF. CDR3 DNA: TGTGCCAGCCAAACCCACGGACCTAGTCCGTTGGAGACCCAGTACTTC.